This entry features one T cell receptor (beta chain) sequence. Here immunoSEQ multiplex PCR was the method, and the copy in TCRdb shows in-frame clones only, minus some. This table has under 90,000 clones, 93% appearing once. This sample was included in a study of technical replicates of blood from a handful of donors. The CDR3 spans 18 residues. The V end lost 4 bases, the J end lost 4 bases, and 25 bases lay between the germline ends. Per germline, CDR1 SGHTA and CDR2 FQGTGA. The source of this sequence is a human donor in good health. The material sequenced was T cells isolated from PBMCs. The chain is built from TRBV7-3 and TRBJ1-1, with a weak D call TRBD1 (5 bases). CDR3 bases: TGTGCCAGCAGCTCCGAGGATGGGGGAGGCAGGGAAGCCACTGAAGCTTTCTTT. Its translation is CASSSEDGGGREATEAFF.